This T cell receptor (beta chain) was observed in a study of T cell responses to AZD1222 COVID-19 vaccine. This clone showed up just a few times. Here immunoSEQ multiplex PCR was the method, and the copy in TCRdb shows in-frame clones only, minus some. Of around 79,000 clones listed, 87% are singletons. The CDR3 runs 14 residues. Germline CDR1 is SEHNR and CDR2 is FQNEAQ (reference sequence). V was clipped by 0 bases and J by 6 bases, with 12 bases between them. The TCR was taken from an adult in good health. This chain joins TRBV7-9 and TRBJ2-7, with D perhaps TRBD1 (6 bases). This sample comprised peripheral blood, obtained on day 0 of AZD1222 vaccination. The CDR3 nucleotides are TGTGCCAGCAGCTTAGCGCAGTGGGGGCTCGAGCAGTACTTC. Translated, it gives CASSLAQWGLEQYF.